There are many counts of the clone carrying this T cell receptor beta chain. From the RT-PCR reads, TCRdb called clonotypes with MiXCR, one entry per CDR3 protein. This sample yields about 960,000 distinct CDR3 sequences, of which about 20% are seen a single time; under 6.5% belongs to the top ten. The sample originates from a study of patients and donors after allogeneic stem cell transplantation. V shed 3 bases and J shed 0 bases, with 6 bases lying between them. The CDR3 consists of 14 residues. The receptor was derived from a human donor who was either an allogeneic HSCT recipient or a stem cell or donor lymphocyte infusion donor (not recorded which). It is not recorded whose cells these are; they may come from a transplant donor. This chain connects TRBV12-3 or TRBV12-4 to TRBJ1-5; D unresolved. Sequencing was done on a sample of blood, either unsorted or a sorted T cell fraction (not recorded which). The CDR3 here is CASSFRASNQPQHF. The CDR3 nucleotides read TGTGCCAGCAGTTTTCGGGCTAGCAATCAGCCCCAGCATTTT.